The next 5 T cell receptor beta chains were all read from a single sample in a study of blood T cells in healthy people across ages. Next came a second PCR, run for about 6 to 11 cycles, which used a sample-barcoded 5' primer along with a J-beta primer mix. MiXCR, run by TCRdb on the 5' RACE reads, gives a single entry per CDR3 protein. Of approximately 2,000,000 distinct CDR3 sequences listed, roughly 43% are singletons. The sequenced material came from blood. The receptors shown here come from a human donor in good health.

Remarks on this clonotype: This may be a read error: a much more frequent sequence differs by one nucleotide. This chain joins TRBV29-1 and TRBJ2-1, with a weak D call TRBD1 (6 bases). Germline lookup yields CDR1 SQVTM and CDR2 ANQGSEA. This CDR3 is built from 15 residues. V was trimmed by 7 bases and J by 0 bases, leaving 16 bases between them. CDR3 DNA sequence: TGCAGCGCCTCGGGACACCCGAGCTCCTACAATGAGCAGTTCTTC. Protein product: CSASGHPSSYNEQFF.

The CDR3 region is CAIRGGSNQPQHF. The CDR3 DNA reads TGTGCCATCAGGGGGGGAAGCAATCAGCCCCAGCATTTT. The chain carries TRBV10-3 and TRBJ1-5; D is possibly TRBD1 (5 bases). This CDR3 has 13 residues. The germline V and J ends were trimmed by 6 bases and 1 base, with 7 bases remaining between them. Germline V lookup: CDR1 ENHRY, CDR2 SYGVKD.

This clonotype has a handful of counts. The CDR3, as DNA: TGTGCCAGCAGTCCCCTGACTAGCGATTACGAAGAGACCCAGTACTTC. It translates to CASSPLTSDYEETQYF. The V call is TRBV27, the J call TRBJ2-4, with 8 bases fitting TRBD2. Matching the DNA end better, TRBJ2-5 makes the J call doubtful. The germline V gene has CDR1 MNHEY and CDR2 SMNVEV (reference sequence). The CDR3 runs 16 residues.

This clonotype was seen a few times. V gene TRBV4-3 combines with J gene TRBJ1-2; D might be TRBD1 (6 bases). CDR1 and CDR2 from the germline V gene are LGHNA and YSLEER. This CDR3 has 14 amino acids. V shed 3 bases and J shed 4 bases, with 12 bases lying between them. In DNA, the CDR3 is TGCGCCAGCAGCCAGGTATTACAGGGCTATGGCTACACCTTC. It yields the protein CASSQVLQGYGYTF.

The rearrangement links TRBV6-5 to TRBJ1-2, with a tentative D call TRBD1 (5 bases). V lost 5 bases and J 3 bases, leaving 13 bases between the germline ends. The CDR3 spans 14 residues. Germline V CDR1 and CDR2: MNHEY, SVGAGI. CDR3 loop: CASSDQGAHYGYTF. The CDR3, as DNA: TGTGCCAGCAGTGACCAAGGGGCCCACTATGGCTACACCTTC.